Following are 9 T cell receptor beta chains from one sample sequenced in a study of T cell changes during pregnancy in multiple sclerosis. Sequencing used immunoSEQ multiplex PCR; TCRdb keeps in-frame clones, though not all of them. Here the sample spans 75,000 to 95,000 clones, approximately 92% being singletons. The source was peripheral blood, collected after pregnancy. Source of these receptors: a female donor with multiple sclerosis, enrolled in a pregnancy study.

The V gene is TRBV7-8, the J gene TRBJ2-7; 11 bases align to TRBD2. This CDR3 has 14 amino acids. Germline V CDR1 and CDR2: SGHVS, FQNEAQ. Unmatched junction bases numbered 3, after V lost 4 bases and J lost 4 bases. The CDR3, as DNA: TGTGCCAGCAGCTCCGGGACTAGCGGATACGAGCAGTACTTC. Its translation is CASSSGTSGYEQYF.

CDR3 sequence reads: CASSYDTAQPQHF. DNA for the CDR3: TGTGCCAGCAGTTACGACACTGCCCAGCCCCAGCATTTT. The V call is TRBV6-5, the J call TRBJ1-5; no clear D. V was pared by 2 bases and J by 7 bases, with 9 bases between. The CDR3 contains 13 residues. Germline V CDR1 and CDR2: MNHEY, SVGAGI.

A remark on this clone: Other DNA sequences within the sample encode an identical CDR3. This chain joins TRBV30 and TRBJ2-7, with 7 bases lining up with TRBD1. Germline V gives CDR1 GTSNPN, CDR2 SVGIG (reference sequence). V was clipped by 2 bases and J by 3 bases; unmatched bases: 1. CDR3 size: 12 residues. The CDR3 is CAWSPGGYEQYF. The CDR3 DNA follows: TGTGCCTGGAGTCCAGGGGGCTACGAGCAGTACTTC.

The V gene is TRBV5-6, the J gene TRBJ1-5; D possibly corresponds to TRBD1 (6 bases). This CDR3 is built from 14 residues. V was trimmed by 4 bases and J by 5 bases, leaving 13 bases between them. Germline loops: CDR1 SGHDT, CDR2 YYEEEE. In DNA, the CDR3 is TGTGCCAGCAGCCGCCGGGACACGGATCAGCCCCAGCATTTT. Residues: CASSRRDTDQPQHF.

The chain recombines TRBV7-9 with TRBJ2-2; D perhaps matches TRBD1 (5 bases). The CDR3 is 17 amino acids. CDR1 and CDR2 from the germline V gene are SEHNR and FQNEAQ (reference sequence). Trimming cost V 8 bases and J 3 bases, with 22 bases left between them. The CDR3 here is CASANPPPRVDTGELFF. The CDR3, as DNA: TGTGCCAGCGCCAACCCACCCCCCAGGGTAGACACCGGGGAGCTGTTTTTT. Together with reference TRBV7-9 and TRBJ2-2, the CDR3 gives the full variable domain: DTGVSQNPRHKITKRGQNVTFRCDPISEHNRLYWYRQTLGQGPEFLTYFQNEAQLEKSRLLSDRFSAERPKGSFSTLEIQRTEQGDSAMYLCASANPPPRVDTGELFFGEGSRLTVL.

The V and J genes are TRBV7-8 and TRBJ2-7, with 8 bases matching TRBD1. The CDR3 runs to 16 residues. CDR1 and CDR2 from the germline V gene are SGHVS and FQNEAQ. V shed 1 base and J 7 bases; nucleotides not matched to a gene: 12. The CDR3, as DNA: TGTGCCAGCAGCTTAGGTGTTGGGCAGGGGGCAGGGGAGCAGTACTTC. Translated: CASSLGVGQGAGEQYF.

This clone was seen more than once but under ten times. V gene TRBV7-9 combines with J gene TRBJ2-1; D is uncertain. Germline CDR1 reads SEHNR; CDR2 reads FQNEAQ (reference sequence). The CDR3 covers 12 residues. V lost 4 bases and J 9 bases, leaving 10 bases between the germline ends. The CDR3 bases are TGTGCCAGCAGCTCCCTAGAGGTTGAGCAGTTCTTC. Its translation is CASSSLEVEQFF.

This rearrangement joins TRBV19 to TRBJ2-7, with D perhaps TRBD2 (7 bases). The CDR3 has 12 residues. In germline, CDR1 is LNHDA, CDR2 SQIVND (reference sequence). The ends were cut back, 5 bases at V and 7 bases at J, with 12 bases in the middle. The CDR3 reads CASSWGGGEQYF. The CDR3 nucleotides read TGTGCCAGTAGTTGGGGGGGCGGTGAGCAGTACTTC.

This chain uses TRBV7-9 with TRBJ2-1; 12 nucleotides align to TRBD2. From germline, CDR1 is SEHNR and CDR2 FQNEAQ (reference sequence). The J segment lost 0 bases and the V segment lost 5 bases, leaving 11 bases of the junction unmatched. The CDR3 has 19 residues. CDR3 in DNA: TGTGCCAGCAGCCGACCGGGACTAGCGGGCCTCAGCTCCTACAATGAGCAGTTCTTC. Protein sequence: CASSRPGLAGLSSYNEQFF.